These T cell receptor beta chains were read from a single sample in a study of immune evolution from preneoplasia to lung adenocarcinoma. TCRdb's copy holds only in-frame clones and misses some; the assay was immunoSEQ multiplex PCR. The table includes 10,000 or so clones, roughly three quarters detected once. The specimen sequenced was FFPE minimally invasive lung adenocarcinoma tissue. The receptors derive from an older donor with lung adenocarcinoma. Each CDR3 is given with its conserved first and last residue. A D gene is named only where the DNA matches it firmly. A row's size may be missing; if present it is once, few, many or a size class.

V gene	D gene	clone size	J gene	CDR3 protein	CDR3 DNA
TRBV18	-	-	TRBJ2-3	CASSAKVGTDTQYF	TGTGCCAGCTCAGCAAAGGTCGGCACAGATACGCAGTATTTT
TRBV29-1	-	once	TRBJ2-7	CSVGRDSYEQYF	TGCAGCGTTGGCAGAGATTCCTACGAGCAGTACTTC
TRBV9	-	once	TRBJ2-5	CASSREGGTQYF	TGTGCCAGCAGCAGGGAGGGGGGGACCCAGTACTTC
TRBV7-3	-	once	TRBJ1-1	CASSLSPAMNTEAFF	TGTGCCAGCAGCTTATCCCCAGCAATGAACACTGAAGCTTTCTTT
TRBV19	-	-	TRBJ1-2	CARNPLQGGGVNGYTF	TGTGCCAGAAACCCTTTACAGGGAGGGGGTGTTAATGGCTACACCTTC
TRBV5-1	TRBD2	few	TRBJ2-1	CASRLAEGLIEQFF	TGCGCCAGCAGACTAGCGGAGGGGCTTATAGAGCAGTTCTTC
TRBV4-1	-	once	TRBJ2-5	CASSQDTGVRETQYF	TGCGCCAGCAGCCAAGATACGGGAGTGAGAGAGACCCAGTACTTC
TRBV11-2	TRBD2	-	TRBJ2-1	CASSLVASGLNEQFF	TGTGCCAGCAGCTTAGTGGCTAGCGGCCTCAATGAGCAGTTCTTC
TRBV6-6	-	few	TRBJ2-3	CASSYSRDTQYF	TGTGCCAGCAGTTACTCGAGGGATACGCAGTATTTT
TRBV7-9	TRBD1	-	TRBJ2-1	CASSSTGSYRNEQFF	TGTGCCAGCAGCTCGACAGGGAGTTATAGGAATGAGCAGTTCTTC
TRBV9	-	-	TRBJ1-1	CASSAQGMNTEAFF	TGTGCCAGCAGCGCCCAGGGGATGAACACTGAAGCTTTCTTT
TRBV2	-	-	TRBJ2-3	CASIQGRLLSTDTQYF	TGTGCCAGCATTCAAGGGCGGCTTCTCAGCACAGATACGCAGTATTTT
TRBV11-2	TRBD2	-	TRBJ2-7	CASSPGTSGTVEQYF	TGTGCCAGCAGCCCCGGGACTAGCGGGACTGTCGAGCAGTACTTC
TRBV18	-	-	TRBJ2-2	CASSFEGWGTGELFF	TGTGCCAGCTCTTTCGAGGGATGGGGCACCGGGGAGCTGTTTTTT
TRBV7-2	-	-	TRBJ2-3	CASSQRKTDTQYF	TGTGCCAGCAGCCAACGGAAGACAGATACGCAGTATTTT
TRBV2	-	-	TRBJ1-2	CASSDLAIPGWAGYTF	TGTGCCAGCAGTGATCTAGCCATCCCGGGCTGGGCTGGCTACACCTTC
TRBV7-9	TRBD1	-	TRBJ1-3	CASSPQQGPQGGNTIYF	TGTGCCAGCAGCCCGCAACAGGGGCCCCAAGGTGGAAACACCATATATTTT
TRBV2	TRBD1	-	TRBJ1-1	CASSEDAGGWNTEAFF	TGTGCCAGCAGTGAAGATGCAGGGGGATGGAACACTGAAGCTTTCTTT
TRBV30	-	-	TRBJ2-5	CAWSQGRRETQYF	TGTGCCTGGAGCCAGGGGAGGAGAGAGACCCAGTACTTC
TRBV6-5	-	-	TRBJ1-4	CASSRPLSPEKLFF	TGTGCCAGCAGTAGGCCTTTGAGCCCTGAAAAACTGTTTTTT
TRBV6-4	-	once	TRBJ2-3	CASSESEGDTQYF	TGTGCCAGCAGTGAAAGTGAGGGGGATACGCAGTATTTT
TRBV19	-	-	TRBJ2-2	CASSLDRNTGELFF	TGTGCCAGTAGTCTTGACAGGAACACCGGGGAGCTGTTTTTT
TRBV15	-	-	TRBJ1-2	CATSRVGSNNYGYTF	TGTGCCACCAGCAGAGTCGGCAGTAACAACTATGGCTACACCTTC
TRBV5-1	-	-	TRBJ2-3	CASSLSAGMVDTQYF	TGCGCCAGCAGCTTGTCGGCGGGAATGGTGGATACGCAGTATTTT
TRBV19	TRBD2	-	TRBJ2-1	CASSKGLAGTYNEQFF	TGTGCCAGTAGTAAGGGACTAGCGGGGACCTACAATGAGCAGTTCTTC
TRBV7-3	TRBD1	once	TRBJ2-5	CASSTGQGGQETQYF	TGTGCCAGCAGCACTGGACAGGGGGGTCAAGAGACCCAGTACTTC
TRBV21-1	-	-	TRBJ1-1	CASSKGGRDWGNTEAFF	TGTGCCAGCAGCAAAGGGGGCCGGGACTGGGGGAACACTGAAGCTTTCTTT
TRBV19	TRBD2	-	TRBJ2-3	CASSLGGGYAQYF	TGTGCCAGTAGCCTCGGCGGGGGGTATGCACAGTATTTT
TRBV5-6	-	-	TRBJ2-5	CASSLAGPETQYF	TGTGCCAGCAGCTTGGCGGGCCCAGAGACCCAGTACTTC
TRBV4-1	TRBD1	few	TRBJ2-3	CASSQEGTASSDTQYF	TGCGCCAGCAGCCAAGAGGGGACAGCCTCCTCAGATACGCAGTATTTT
TRBV18	TRBD1	-	TRBJ2-5	CASSPKGQGRETQYF	TGTGCCAGCTCACCAAAAGGACAGGGGAGAGAGACCCAGTACTTC
TRBV28	TRBD1	-	TRBJ2-2	CASSDRQGIGTGELFF	TGTGCCAGCAGTGATCGACAGGGGATCGGCACCGGGGAGCTGTTTTTT
TRBV7-2	-	-	TRBJ1-1	CASSDRRVGVLNTEAFF	TGTGCCAGCAGCGACCGGAGGGTAGGGGTTCTTAACACTGAAGCTTTCTTT
TRBV7-9	-	-	TRBJ2-1	CASSLDSSLGEQFF	TGTGCCAGCAGCTTAGATAGCTCGCTTGGGGAGCAGTTCTTC
TRBV6-6	-	-	TRBJ1-5	CATSGVHQPQHF	TGTGCCACCTCCGGGGTACATCAGCCCCAGCATTTT
TRBV2	-	once	TRBJ1-1	CASSPGPMTEAFF	TGTGCCAGCAGCCCGGGCCCAATGACTGAAGCTTTCTTT
TRBV6-1	-	few	TRBJ1-2	CASSEEWGRGYGYTF	TGTGCCAGCAGTGAAGAATGGGGGCGGGGATATGGCTACACCTTC
TRBV6-4	TRBD2	-	TRBJ2-7	CASSELAGADEQYF	TGTGCCAGCAGTGAACTAGCGGGAGCGGACGAGCAGTACTTC
TRBV2	-	-	TRBJ2-2	CASSEAPPGAGELFF	TGTGCCAGCAGTGAAGCTCCTCCAGGGGCCGGGGAGCTGTTTTTT
TRBV14	-	-	TRBJ1-3	CASSQTTGTFSGNTIYF	TGTGCCAGCAGCCAAACAACTGGGACATTCTCTGGAAACACCATATATTTT
TRBV18	-	-	TRBJ2-2	CASSPTRANGELFF	TGTGCCAGCTCACCGACTAGGGCAAACGGGGAGCTGTTTTTT
TRBV30	-	-	TRBJ1-1	CAWSGAGALKAFF	TGTGCCTGGAGTGGGGCAGGGGCACTGAAAGCTTTCTTT
TRBV4-1	TRBD1	few	TRBJ2-7	CASSRGTATSYEQYF	TGCGCCAGCAGCCGAGGGACAGCTACCTCCTACGAGCAGTACTTC
TRBV5-6	-	few	TRBJ2-7	CASSRKVYEQYF	TGTGCCAGCAGCCGGAAAGTCTACGAGCAGTACTTC
TRBV5-5	TRBD1	-	TRBJ1-5	CASSLDRGQETQHF	TGTGCCAGCAGCTTGGACAGGGGGCAGGAGACCCAGCATTTT